The 17 T cell receptor beta chains in this list originate from one sample, sequenced in a study of Graves' ophthalmopathy and Graves' hyperthyroidism. RNA transcripts were the template, and TCR beta CDR3 regions were amplified from them. RT-PCR in the first round used HTBI primers; a second-round multiplex PCR followed. TCRdb fed the multiplex PCR reads into MiXCR, producing one record per CDR3 protein. The sample contains 200,000 to 250,000 distinct CDR3 sequences, 20% to 25% of which appear only once. Sequences were obtained from peripheral blood. The receptors here all came from a woman aged 45-60 years with Graves' ophthalmopathy.

This clonotype was seen at least ten times. The chain carries TRBV2 and TRBJ2-2, with TRBD2 as a possible D gene (6 bases). CDR1 is SNHLY and CDR2 is FYNNEI in the germline V gene. This CDR3 contains 16 residues. The V end lost 2 bases, the J end lost 1 base, and 11 bases lay between the germline ends. CDR3 coding DNA: TGTGCCAGCAGTGAATCCGGGACTCAGAACACCGGGGAGCTGTTTTTT. Translating it yields CASSESGTQNTGELFF.

This clonotype has a count of ten or more. The J gene is TRBJ1-1, the V gene TRBV5-6, with D hard to call. V gave up 4 bases and J gave up 8 bases, with 12 bases separating them. Per germline, CDR1 SGHDT and CDR2 YYEEEE. CDR3 length equals 12 residues. As DNA, the CDR3 is TGTGCCAGCAGCCAACAGACGGAAGAAGCTTTCTTT. Its protein product is CASSQQTEEAFF.

This clonotype was counted a few times. The CDR3 loop reads CASSLSPGQKNIQYF. Written as DNA, the CDR3 is TGTGCCAGCAGTTTATCCCCTGGACAGAAAAACATTCAGTACTTC. This sequence joins TRBV27 and TRBJ2-4, with D tentatively TRBD1 (6 bases). CDR1 and CDR2 (germline): MNHEY, SMNVEV (reference sequence). V lost 0 bases and J 4 bases, leaving 10 bases between the germline ends. The CDR3 is made up of 15 amino acids.

This chain connects TRBV30 to TRBJ2-7; no firm D call. This CDR3 region has 10 residues. Trimming stripped 5 bases from V and 4 bases from J, with 6 bases between. Germline CDR1 and CDR2: GTSNPN and SVGIG (reference sequence). The CDR3 DNA sequence: TGTGCCTGGGGAAAGTACGAGCAGTACTTC. Amino acid sequence: CAWGKYEQYF.

This clonotype was recorded at least ten times. V gene TRBV28 combines with J gene TRBJ1-5, with 8 bases aligning to TRBD1. CDR1 and CDR2 from the germline V gene are MDHEN and SYDVKM. With 5 bases clipped from V and 3 bases from J, the junction kept 6 bases outside the gene matches. There are 15 residues in the CDR3. The DNA of the CDR3 is TGTGCCAGCAGTGGGGCAGGGGGCTACAATCAGCCCCAGCATTTT. It is translated as CASSGAGGYNQPQHF.

This clonotype was counted ten times or more. V and J are TRBV5-4 and TRBJ1-2, with a tentative D call TRBD1 (6 bases). Trimming cost V 4 bases and J 4 bases, with 17 bases left between them. Germline V lookup: CDR1 SGHNT, CDR2 YYREEE (reference sequence). The CDR3 length is 15 residues. CDR3 DNA: TGTGCCAGCAGCACCCGGCAGGGGTGGGCCTATGGCTACACCTTC. Its translation: CASSTRQGWAYGYTF.

There are many counts of this clonotype. This chain's CDR3 is CASSLSQGTEAFF. In DNA, the CDR3 is TGTGCCAGCAGTTTATCGCAGGGGACTGAAGCTTTCTTT. The chain uses TRBV12-3 or TRBV12-4 and TRBJ1-1; D is possibly TRBD1 (6 bases). Trimming removed 2 bases from V and 5 bases from J, with 9 bases in between. CDR3 length: 13 residues.

A few counts support this clonotype. It may be a read error: a sequence one base away is much more abundant. The chain carries TRBV9 and TRBJ1-1, with 7 positions matching TRBD1. Germline V CDR1 and CDR2: SGDLS, YYNGEE. V gave up 0 bases and J gave up 4 bases; unmatched junction bases: 6. This CDR3 contains 15 residues. For the CDR3, the DNA is TGTGCCAGCAGCGTAGTATCAGGGGGGATCACTGAAGCTTTCTTT. This codes for CASSVVSGGITEAFF. Together with reference TRBV9 and TRBJ1-1, the CDR3 gives the full variable domain: DSGVTQTPKHLITATGQRVTLRCSPRSGDLSVYWYQQSLDQGLQFLIQYYNGEERAKGNILERFSAQQFPDLHSELNLSSLELGDSALYFCASSVVSGGITEAFFGQGTRLTVV.

This rearrangement joins TRBV11-2 to TRBJ2-5; D not certain. This CDR3 contains 15 residues. Germline assignment: CDR1 SGHAT and CDR2 FQNNGV. V lost 0 bases and J lost 1, with 9 bases in between. CDR3 in amino acids: CASSLESQSQETQYF. As DNA, the CDR3 is TGTGCCAGCAGCTTAGAGTCGCAGAGCCAAGAGACCCAGTACTTC.

The V call is TRBV29-1, the J call TRBJ2-3; a weak D match, TRBD2 (5 bases). V was shortened by 0 bases and J by 8 bases, with 18 bases between the two germline ends. CDR1 is SQVTM, CDR2 ANQGSEA, per germline. The CDR3 has 15 amino acids. CDR3 nucleotides: TGCAGCGTTGAAGATCGGAGCACGGTTGCGGGTACGCAGTATTTT. Encoded protein: CSVEDRSTVAGTQYF.

This clonotype appeared a few times. The rearrangement links TRBV25-1 to TRBJ1-2, with 11 positions matching TRBD1. CDR1 and CDR2 from the germline V gene are MGHDK and SYGVNS. The CDR3 spans 13 residues. V trimming: 6 bases; J trimming: 7 bases; junction bases outside the gene matches: 4. CDR3 in DNA: TGTGCCAGCAGGGACAGGGGGCTCTCTGGCTACACCTTC. Translation: CASRDRGLSGYTF.

This clonotype occurred many times. The CDR3 sequence is CAISPGQGRSPLHF. The CDR3 nucleotides read TGTGCCATCAGTCCGGGACAGGGACGTTCACCCCTCCACTTT. The chain joins TRBV10-3 to TRBJ1-6; 9 bases map to TRBD1. CDR1 and CDR2 from the germline V gene are ENHRY and SYGVKD. CDR3 size: 14 residues. Trimming at V came to 5 bases and at J to 9 bases, leaving 5 bases not matched to a gene.

In its sample, this clonotype was seen a few times. The junction and the germline gene differ at one end; a read error may be behind it. The J gene is TRBJ2-2, the V gene TRBV19; TRBD2 matches 9 bases. There are 17 residues in the CDR3. Germline lookup yields CDR1 LNHDA and CDR2 SQIVND (reference sequence). CDR3 amino acids: CASTLASGRRNTWELFF. CDR3 DNA sequence: TGTGCCAGTACCCTGGCCAGCGGGAGGAGGAACACCTGGGAGCTGTTTTTT.

This clonotype was picked up many times. J is TRBJ2-5 and V is TRBV30; tentative D call: TRBD2 (6 bases). Trimming pared 2 bases from V and 2 bases from J, leaving 9 bases between. Germline V lookup: CDR1 GTSNPN, CDR2 SVGIG (reference sequence). The CDR3 extends over 13 amino acids. The CDR3 region is CAWSPGLQETQYF. CDR3 nucleotides: TGTGCCTGGAGTCCCGGACTACAAGAGACCCAGTACTTC.

This clonotype was observed many times. The chain links TRBV12-3 or TRBV12-4 to TRBJ1-1; D gene ambiguous. Trimming removed 5 bases at V and 4 bases at J, with 11 bases between. The CDR3 consists of 13 residues. CDR3 DNA: TGTGCCAGCAGTCCAACCCGGGGCACTGAAGCTTTCTTT. Protein product: CASSPTRGTEAFF.

In this sample, this clonotype turned up a few times. The chain combines TRBV7-6 with TRBJ2-7; 8 nucleotides match TRBD2. The CDR3 extends over 18 amino acids. Germline V gene data show CDR1 as SGHVS and CDR2 as FNYEAQ. With V trimmed by 2 bases and J by 5 bases, 17 bases remained unmatched. The CDR3 sequence is CASSLFPRGRTNTHEQYF. The CDR3 DNA is TGTGCCAGCAGCTTATTTCCTCGCGGGAGGACCAATACCCACGAGCAGTACTTC. The full variable domain, in which reference TRBV7-6 and TRBJ2-7 provide the parts outside the CDR3, is GAGVSQSPRYKVTKRGQDVALRCDPISGHVSLYWYRQALGQGPEFLTYFNYEAQQDKSGLPNDRFSAERPEGSISTLTIQRTEQRDSAMYRCASSLFPRGRTNTHEQYFGPGTRLTVT.

This clonotype was counted a few times. The chain uses TRBV3-1 and TRBJ2-7; 11 bases match TRBD1. This CDR3 has 14 amino acids. CDR1 and CDR2 (germline): LGHDT, YNNKEL (reference sequence). The J segment lost 7 bases and the V segment lost 1 base, leaving 3 bases of the junction unmatched. CDR3 protein: CASSQGTGGGEQYF. CDR3 in DNA: TGTGCCAGCAGCCAAGGGACAGGGGGCGGAGAGCAGTACTTC.